The subject of this entry is one T cell receptor (beta chain). This beta chain is a stray read from a library made for alpha chains; its abundance is not meaningful. The repertoire came from unfractionated whole blood and reflected all unsorted peripheral T cells. Trimming pared 5 bases from V and 7 bases from J, leaving 15 bases between. The CDR3 has 13 amino acids. Reverse transcription used 450 to 500 ng RNA and constant-region primers for alpha and beta. Using multiplexing indices, alpha and beta chain libraries were generated apart by chain-specific third strand synthesis. TCRdb passed the 5' RACE reads through MiXCR, listing each CDR3 protein once. The profile shows approximately 400 distinct CDR3 sequences, approximately 71% of them singletons. This entry comes from a study of HIV-infected patients and healthy controls.

J is TRBJ2-7 and V is TRBV12-3 or TRBV12-4; no firm D call. This specimen consisted of blood, obtained before antiretroviral therapy. The TCR was taken from an adult with HIV infection. DNA for the CDR3: TGTGCCAGCAGTCCTGGGTACGATCGAGAGCAGTACTTC. The encoded protein is CASSPGYDREQYF.